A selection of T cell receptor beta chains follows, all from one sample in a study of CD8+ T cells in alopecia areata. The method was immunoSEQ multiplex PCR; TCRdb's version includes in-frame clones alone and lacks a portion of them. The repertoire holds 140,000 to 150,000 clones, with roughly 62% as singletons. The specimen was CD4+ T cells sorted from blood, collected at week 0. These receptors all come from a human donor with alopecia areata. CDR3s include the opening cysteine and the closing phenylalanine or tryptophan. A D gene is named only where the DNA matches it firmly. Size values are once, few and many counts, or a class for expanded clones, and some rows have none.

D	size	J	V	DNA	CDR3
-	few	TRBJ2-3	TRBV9	TGTGCCAGCAGCATCAAGGGCGGGGCCCACACAGATACGCAGTATTTT	CASSIKGGAHTDTQYF
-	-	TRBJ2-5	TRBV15	TGTGCCACCAGCAGAGCTAGGACACCCGCGGAGACCCAGTACTTC	CATSRARTPAETQYF
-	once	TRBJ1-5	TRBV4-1	TGCGCCAGCAGCCAAGCAGACGTGCCCAATCAGCCCCAGCATTTT	CASSQADVPNQPQHF
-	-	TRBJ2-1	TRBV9	TGTGCCAGCAGCGTAGATGCGGGGTCCTACAATGAGCAGTTCTTC	CASSVDAGSYNEQFF
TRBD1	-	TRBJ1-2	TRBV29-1	TGCAGCGTTGTACGGCCGGGACAGGGCACCTTC	CSVVRPGQGTF
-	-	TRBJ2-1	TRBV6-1	TGTGCCAGCAGTTATGAGGGGGATGAGCAGTTCTTC	CASSYEGDEQFF
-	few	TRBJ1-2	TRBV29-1	TGCAGCGTTGGGGAAGGGGCCGCGAGAGGCTACACCTTC	CSVGEGAARGYTF
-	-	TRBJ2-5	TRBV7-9	TGTGCCAGCAGTTCCGTCTGGACCCAGTACTTC	CASSSVWTQYF
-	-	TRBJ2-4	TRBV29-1	TGCAGCGTTTGGGTCCGTCATCTAGCCAAAAACATTCAGTACTTC	CSVWVRHLAKNIQYF
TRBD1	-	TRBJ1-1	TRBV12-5	TGTGCTAGTGGTTTGGTCCTAGGGACAGGGCTGGAGAACACTGAAGCTTTCTTT	CASGLVLGTGLENTEAFF
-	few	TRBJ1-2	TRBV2	TGTGCCAGCAGGAGGACAGATTACTATGGCTACACCTTC	CASRRTDYYGYTF
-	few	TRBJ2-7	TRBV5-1	TGCGCCAGCAGCTTGGAGTCAGTGGGGGAGCAGTACTTC	CASSLESVGEQYF
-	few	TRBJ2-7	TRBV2	TGTGCCAGCAGCTTCCGGGACACTGGATCCTACGAGCAGTACTTC	CASSFRDTGSYEQYF
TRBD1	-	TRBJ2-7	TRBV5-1	TGCGCCAGCAGAAGGGACAGCTACGAGCAGTACTTC	CASRRDSYEQYF
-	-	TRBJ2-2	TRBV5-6	TGTGCCAGCAGCCCTTACCTCCTGGGGACGAACACCGGGGAGCTGTTTTTT	CASSPYLLGTNTGELFF
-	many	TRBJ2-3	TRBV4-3	TGCGCCAGCAGCCAAGATTTCGCTAGATCCATGGCGGATACGCAGTATTTT	CASSQDFARSMADTQYF
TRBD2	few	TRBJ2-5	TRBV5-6	TGTGCCAGCAGCTTGAGGCCCGAAGGCCTAGCGGGGGTACAAGAGACCCAGTACTTC	CASSLRPEGLAGVQETQYF
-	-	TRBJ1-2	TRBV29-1	TGCAGCGTTGTGGGGGGCGACTATGGCTACACCTTC	CSVVGGDYGYTF
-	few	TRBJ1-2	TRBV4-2	TGTGCCAGCAGCCAGGGGCTGCTCAAAGGCTACACCTTC	CASSQGLLKGYTF
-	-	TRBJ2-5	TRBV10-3	TGTGCCATCAGTGAGGCACTCCAAGAGACCCAGTACTTC	CAISEALQETQYF
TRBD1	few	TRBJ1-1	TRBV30	TGTGCCTGGAGTACCCAGGGGGACACTGAAGCTTTCTTT	CAWSTQGDTEAFF
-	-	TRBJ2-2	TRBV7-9	TGTGCCAGCAGCTTCGAGAGACTAGAACTCGGGGAGCTGTTTTTT	CASSFERLELGELFF
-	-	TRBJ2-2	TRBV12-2	TGTGCAAGTCGCTTAGCGGAGGATTGGAGGACCGGGGAGCTGTTTTTT	CASRLAEDWRTGELFF
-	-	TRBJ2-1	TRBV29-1	TGCAGCGCCGAGGCCCCGGACGAGACCTTCAATGAGCAGTTCTTC	CSAEAPDETFNEQFF
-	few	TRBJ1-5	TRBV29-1	TGCAGCGTCCAGGGGTATAGCAATCAGCCCCAGCATTTT	CSVQGYSNQPQHF
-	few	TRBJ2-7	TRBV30	TGTGCCTGGAGTACGAATTACGAGCAGTACTTC	CAWSTNYEQYF
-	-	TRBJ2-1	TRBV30	TGTGCCTGGAGGGGCCCTAGGAGGTGGTTCTTC	CAWRGPRRWFF
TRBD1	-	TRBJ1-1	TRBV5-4	TGTGCCAGCAGCTCCCAGGGGGGGTCGCACACTGAAGCTTTCTTT	CASSSQGGSHTEAFF
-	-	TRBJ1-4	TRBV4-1	TGCGCCAGCAGCCAAGCCTCGGGACTGAATGAAAAACTGTTTTTT	CASSQASGLNEKLFF
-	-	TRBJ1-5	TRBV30	TGTGCCTGGAGTCGAACCGACAGTCAGCCCCAGCATTTT	CAWSRTDSQPQHF
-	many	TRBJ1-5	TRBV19	TGTGCCAGTAGTATAGAGGGGGCTACTCCCCAGCATTTT	CASSIEGATPQHF
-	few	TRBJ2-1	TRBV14	TGTGCCAGCAGCCAAGACTGGGGTCAATACAATGAGCAGTTCTTC	CASSQDWGQYNEQFF
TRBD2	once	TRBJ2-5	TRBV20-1	TGCAGTGCTTTTGGGGGGGGGACCCAGTACTTC	CSAFGGGTQYF
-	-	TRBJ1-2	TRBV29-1	TGCAGCGTGGACGTGGGGGCTCGCGATGGCTACACCTTC	CSVDVGARDGYTF
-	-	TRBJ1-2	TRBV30	TGTGCCTGGAGTGTACCCGAAGGAGCTAACTATGGCTACACCTTC	CAWSVPEGANYGYTF
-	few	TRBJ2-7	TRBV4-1	TGCGCCAGCAGCCAGGATTGGTCCGGCCGCTTCGACGAGCAGTACTTC	CASSQDWSGRFDEQYF
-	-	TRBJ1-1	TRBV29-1	TGCAGCGGCTCCGCGGGGGGCGACACTGAAGCTTTCTTT	CSGSAGGDTEAFF
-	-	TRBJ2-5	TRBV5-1	TGCGCCAGCAGCTTGGCCGGGCAGTACCAAGAGACCCAGTACTTC	CASSLAGQYQETQYF
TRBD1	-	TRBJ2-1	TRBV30	TGTGCCTGGAGTCGCGGGACAGGGGACAATGAGCAGTTCTTC	CAWSRGTGDNEQFF
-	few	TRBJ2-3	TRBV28	TGTGCCAGTGCAGGGGCCAGCACAGATACGCAGTATTTT	CASAGASTDTQYF
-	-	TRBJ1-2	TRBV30	TGTGCCTGGAGAGGGTCTGGCTACACCTTC	CAWRGSGYTF
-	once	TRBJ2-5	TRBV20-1	TGCAGTGCGGAAGAGACCCAGTACTTC	CSAEETQYF
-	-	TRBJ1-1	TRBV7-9	TGTGCCAGCAGCTTTGACGGCGTAACTGAAGCTTTCTTT	CASSFDGVTEAFF
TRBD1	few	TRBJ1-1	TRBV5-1	TGCGCCAGCAGCTTGGCCGAGGGACAGGAAGAAGCTTTCTTT	CASSLAEGQEEAFF
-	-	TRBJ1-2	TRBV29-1	TGCAGCGTTGTGGAGGACCCGGGGGGCGCTTCGGATGGCTACACCTTC	CSVVEDPGGASDGYTF
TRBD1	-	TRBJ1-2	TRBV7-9	TGTGCCAGCAGCTTAGGGACAGGGGACGGCTACACCTTC	CASSLGTGDGYTF
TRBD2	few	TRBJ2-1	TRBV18	TGTGCCAGCTCAACAGGACTAGGCATCGAGTTCTTC	CASSTGLGIEFF
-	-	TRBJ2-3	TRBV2	TGTGCCAGCATCGGCGGCACAAATACGCAGTATTTT	CASIGGTNTQYF
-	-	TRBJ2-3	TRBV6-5	TGTGCCAGCACCAACACGGGAACAGATACGCAGTATTTT	CASTNTGTDTQYF